The subject of this entry is one T cell receptor (beta chain). The data are from a study of blood T cell repertoires in COVID-19. In the source study's methods: Reference gene primers were amplified, and this amplification served to estimate nucleated cell counts. This table comes from immunoSEQ multiplex PCR, and its TCRdb copy is limited to in-frame clones, with some not included. The D gene and trimming were derived from the DNA, and the V and J assignments and clone size from that table. The table shows about 39,000 clones, with 80% to 95% occurring only once. This sequence originates from a man aged 45-65 years with active COVID-19. Sequenced input: peripheral blood.

CDR3 in DNA: TGTGCTAGTGCCCGAGACACGAGCGGACAGGGAGCAAAAAACTATGGCTACACCTTC. This gives the protein CASARDTSGQGAKNYGYTF. This sequence joins TRBV12-5 and TRBJ1-2; the match to TRBD1 covers 8 bases. J lost 2 bases, V lost 7 bases, and 21 bases had no gene match. Per germline, CDR1 LGHNT and CDR2 FRNRAP. The CDR3 is 19 residues long.